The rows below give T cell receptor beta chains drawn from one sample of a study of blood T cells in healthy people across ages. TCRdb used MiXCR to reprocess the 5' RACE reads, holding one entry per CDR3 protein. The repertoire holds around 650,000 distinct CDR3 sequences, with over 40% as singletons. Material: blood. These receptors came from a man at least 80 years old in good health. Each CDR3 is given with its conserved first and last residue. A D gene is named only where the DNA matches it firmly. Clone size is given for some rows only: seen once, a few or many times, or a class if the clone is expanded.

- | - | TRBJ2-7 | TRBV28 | TGTGCCAGCAGTCCGCCCCTGACTCGCGAGCAGTACTTC | CASSPPLTREQYF
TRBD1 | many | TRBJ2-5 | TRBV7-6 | TGTGCCAGCACAGCCGGGACAGGGGGCAGGGAGACCCAGTACTTC | CASTAGTGGRETQYF
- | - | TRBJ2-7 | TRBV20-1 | TGCAGTGCTAGGGCCCCGGGGTTGCCCTACGAGCAGTACTTC | CSARAPGLPYEQYF
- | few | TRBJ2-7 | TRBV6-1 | TGTGCCAGTAGGGTGACCTACGAGCAGTACTTC | CASRVTYEQYF
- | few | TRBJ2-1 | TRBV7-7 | TGTGCCAGCAGCCCGAGAATCCCGGGACGCCAATTATCCTACAATGAGCAGTTCTTC | CASSPRIPGRQLSYNEQFF
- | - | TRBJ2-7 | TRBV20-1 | TGCAGTGCTAGAGAGGCGGCGGACTACGAGCAGTACTTC | CSAREAADYEQYF
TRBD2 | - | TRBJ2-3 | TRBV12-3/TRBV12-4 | TGTGCCAGCAGTTTAAGAGCGGGGGCGGATACGCAGTATTTT | CASSLRAGADTQYF
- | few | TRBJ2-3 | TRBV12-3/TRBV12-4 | TGTGCCAGCAGTTTAGCGCTATATAAGACAGATACGCAGTATTTT | CASSLALYKTDTQYF
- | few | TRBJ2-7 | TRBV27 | TGTGCCAGCAGTCCCCAGGGGAGGGCCCCCTACGAGCAGTACTTC | CASSPQGRAPYEQYF
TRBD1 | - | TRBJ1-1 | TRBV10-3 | TGTGCCATCAGCAGGGGGATGGAGGACACTGAAGCTTTCTTT | CAISRGMEDTEAFF
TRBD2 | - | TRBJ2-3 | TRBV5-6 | TGTGCCAGCCACGACCTCCGGACTAGCGGGGGCGGAGATACGCGGTATTTT | CASHDLRTSGGGDTRYF
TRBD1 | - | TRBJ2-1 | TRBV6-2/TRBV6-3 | TGTGCCAGCAGACGACCGGGACAGGGGGCGGTTAATGAGCAGTTCTTC | CASRRPGQGAVNEQFF
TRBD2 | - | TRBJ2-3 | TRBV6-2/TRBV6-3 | TGTGCCAGCAAGAGTAGCGGGGGTGTCACAGATACGCAGTATTTT | CASKSSGGVTDTQYF
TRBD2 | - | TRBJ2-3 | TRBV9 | TGTGCCAGCAGCGACCCGGGACTAATCACAGATACGCAGTATTTT | CASSDPGLITDTQYF
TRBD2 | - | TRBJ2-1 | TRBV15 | TGTGCCACCAGCAGAGGAGGACGAGCGGGAGTGGATGAGCAGTTCTTC | CATSRGGRAGVDEQFF
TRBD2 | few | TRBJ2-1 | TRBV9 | TGTGCCAGCAGCCCCCCTAGCCCGGGGGGGTACAATGAGCAGTTCTTC | CASSPPSPGGYNEQFF
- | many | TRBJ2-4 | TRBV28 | TGTGCCAGCAGTTTGGGTCCTTGGGACAAAAACATTCAGTACTTC | CASSLGPWDKNIQYF
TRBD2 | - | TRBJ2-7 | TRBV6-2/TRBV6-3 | TGTGCCACAAACCCAGCGGGGGGGACCTACGAGCAGTACTTC | CATNPAGGTYEQYF
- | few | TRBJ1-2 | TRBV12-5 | TGTGCTAGTGGTTTGTGGCCAGACTGGGAACGTGGCTACACCTTC | CASGLWPDWERGYTF
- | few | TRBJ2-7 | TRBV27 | TGTGCCAGCAGTTTTGACACAGGGGAAGCGGGCGAGCAGTACTTC | CASSFDTGEAGEQYF
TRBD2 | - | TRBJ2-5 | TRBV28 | TGTGCCAGCAGTCCCCTAATAGCGGGAGCAAACCAAGAGACCCAGTACTTC | CASSPLIAGANQETQYF
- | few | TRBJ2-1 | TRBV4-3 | TGCGCCAGCAGCCCTTCCGGGACGGCGGGCAATTACAATGAGCAGTTCTTC | CASSPSGTAGNYNEQFF
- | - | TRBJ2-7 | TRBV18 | TGCGCCAGCTCACCGGTCCGCTACGGCTACGAGCAGTACTTC | CASSPVRYGYEQYF
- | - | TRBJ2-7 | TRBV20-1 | TGCAGTGTAGGGGAATACGAGCAGTACTTC | CSVGEYEQYF
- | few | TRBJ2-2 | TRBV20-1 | TGCAGTGCTGACGGACCAGTGCACGGGGAGCTGTTTTTT | CSADGPVHGELFF
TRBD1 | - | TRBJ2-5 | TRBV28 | TGTGCCAGCAGTGTATCGACAGGGTACGGGACCCAGTACTTC | CASSVSTGYGTQYF
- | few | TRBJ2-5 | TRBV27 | TGTGCCAGCAGTGGGTCGGTCGGAGAGACCCAGTACTTC | CASSGSVGETQYF
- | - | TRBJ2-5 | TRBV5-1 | TGCGCCAGCAGAAAAGGCGGGCCGCAAGAGACCCAGTACTTC | CASRKGGPQETQYF
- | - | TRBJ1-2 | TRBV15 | TGTGCCACCAGCAGGGGGACGCCAGATGGGAATGGCTACACCTTC | CATSRGTPDGNGYTF
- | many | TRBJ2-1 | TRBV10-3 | TGTGCCATCAGCAGGGTCAATGAGCAGTTCTTC | CAISRVNEQFF
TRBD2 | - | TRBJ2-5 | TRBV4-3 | TGCGCCAGCAGCCCTCTAGCGGGAGCTGGAGAGACCCAGTACTTC | CASSPLAGAGETQYF
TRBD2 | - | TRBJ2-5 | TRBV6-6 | TGCGCCAGCAAGCCAAGCGGGATTGGTGGGACCCAGTACTTC | CASKPSGIGGTQYF
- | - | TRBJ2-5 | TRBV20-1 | TGCGGTGCTAGAGATGGGACGGGTCGACAAGAGACCCAGTACTTC | CGARDGTGRQETQYF
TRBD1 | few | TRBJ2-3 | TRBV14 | TGTGCCAGCAGCCAAGGAGGGACAGGGATGGCAGATACGCAGTATTTT | CASSQGGTGMADTQYF
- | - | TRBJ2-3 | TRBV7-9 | TGTACCATCAACACAGGGATCACAGATACGCAGTATTTT | CTINTGITDTQYF
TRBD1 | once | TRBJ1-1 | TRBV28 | TGTGCCAGCACACGGACAGGGGGGAACACTGAAGCTTTCTTT | CASTRTGGNTEAFF
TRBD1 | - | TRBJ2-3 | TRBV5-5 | TGTGCCAGCAGCTCGGGACAGAGCGGAACGACGCAGTATTTT | CASSSGQSGTTQYF